One sample yielded the 25 T cell receptor beta chains listed below, sequenced in a study of T cells after yellow fever vaccination. TCRdb fed the 5' RACE reads into MiXCR, producing one record per CDR3 protein. Among 250,000 or so distinct CDR3 sequences listed, 6.9% were seen once. The specimen was CD4+ T cells sorted from PBMCs, collected 15 days after the yellow fever booster vaccination. The receptors come from a man aged 25-40 years who received the YFV17D yellow fever vaccine.

The chain employs TRBV6-1 and TRBJ2-7; D call uncertain. The germline V gene has CDR1 MNHNS and CDR2 SASEGT. Trimming removed 1 base from V and 6 bases from J, with 16 bases in between. CDR3 length: 15 amino acids. The DNA for the CDR3 is TGTGCCAGCAGTGAAGACGGACGGATAATCATCGAGCAGTACTTC. This translates into CASSEDGRIIIEQYF.

This clonotype was recorded a few times. V gene TRBV12-3 or TRBV12-4 combines with J gene TRBJ2-7, with 9 bases lining up with TRBD2. J lost 4 bases, V lost 5 bases, and 9 bases had no gene match. The CDR3 contains 15 residues. CDR3 protein: CASSPQASGIYEQYF. In DNA, the CDR3 is TGTGCCAGCAGTCCCCAGGCTAGCGGGATATACGAGCAGTACTTC.

This clonotype was seen many times. The chain uses TRBV3-1 and TRBJ2-2; no definite D call. The V and J ends lost 3 bases and 6 bases respectively, with 5 bases between them. The CDR3 covers 12 residues. Germline V gene lookup returns CDR1 LGHDT and CDR2 YNNKEL (reference sequence). The CDR3 is CASSQVAGELFF. The CDR3 DNA follows: TGTGCCAGCAGCCAGGTAGCCGGGGAGCTGTTTTTT.

The chain is built from TRBV19 and TRBJ2-1, with TRBD2 matching 7 bases. There are 15 residues in the CDR3. In germline, CDR1 is LNHDA, CDR2 SQIVND (reference sequence). V lost 7 bases to trimming and J lost 4 bases; unmatched junction nucleotides: 10. CDR3 DNA sequence: TGTGCCAGTACCTTCTTGGCGGGAGTATACAATGAGCAGTTCTTC. Protein: CASTFLAGVYNEQFF.

This clonotype showed up many times. This sequence joins TRBV29-1 and TRBJ2-3; no definite D call. Per germline, CDR1 SQVTM and CDR2 ANQGSEA. Trimming stripped 6 bases from V and 2 bases from J, with 12 bases between. The CDR3 is 13 residues long. As DNA, the CDR3 is TGCAGCGTCAAACGCGCCTTCACAGATACGCAGTATTTT. Its translation is CSVKRAFTDTQYF.

A few counts support this clonotype. This chain connects TRBV19 to TRBJ2-1, with D perhaps TRBD1 or TRBD2 (5 bases each). The CDR3 runs to 14 residues. Germline CDR1 is LNHDA and CDR2 is SQIVND (reference sequence). V was cut by 5 bases and J by 1 base, with 9 bases left in between. The CDR3 loop is CASSWDASYNEQFF. The CDR3 DNA reads as TGTGCCAGTAGTTGGGACGCATCCTACAATGAGCAGTTCTTC. Using reference TRBV19 and TRBJ2-1 for the parts outside the CDR3, the full variable domain is DGGITQSPKYLFRKEGQNVTLSCEQNLNHDAMYWYRQDPGQGLRLIYYSQIVNDFQKGDIAEGYSVSREKKESFPLTVTSAQKNPTAFYLCASSWDASYNEQFFGPGTRLTVL.

The chain has TRBV15 and TRBJ2-7; D is undetermined. Trimming shortened V by 0 bases and J by 2 bases, and 5 bases separated the two germline ends. In germline, CDR1 is LNHNV, CDR2 YYDKDF (reference sequence). This CDR3 spans 13 amino acids. The CDR3: CATSRDLTYEQYF. CDR3 in DNA: TGTGCCACCAGCAGAGATTTGACCTACGAGCAGTACTTC. Full variable domain (rest looked up from reference TRBV15 and TRBJ2-7): DAMVIQNPRYQVTQFGKPVTLSCSQTLNHNVMYWYQQKSSQAPKLLFHYYDKDFNNEADTPDNFQSRRPNTSFCFLDIRSPGLGDTAMYLCATSRDLTYEQYFGPGTRLTVT.

The V and J genes are TRBV6-1 and TRBJ2-7; TRBD1 aligns across 8 bases. The CDR3 is 15 residues long. CDR1 is MNHNS and CDR2 is SASEGT in the germline V gene. With V trimmed by 10 bases and J by 1 base, 12 bases remained unmatched. CDR3 nucleotides: TGTGCCACCCGCAGGGGGCTAGGGACTTCCTACGAGCAGTACTTC. Translated: CATRRGLGTSYEQYF.

Points on this clonotype: Given a much more abundant clone one base away, this may be a read error. The V and J genes are TRBV6-6 and TRBJ2-3; tentative D call: TRBD2 (7 bases). Trimming removed 8 bases at V and 6 bases at J, with 15 bases between. Germline V CDR1 and CDR2: MNHNY, SVGAGI (reference sequence). This CDR3 spans 13 amino acids. The CDR3 loop is CASWGGRSDTQYF. DNA for the CDR3: TGTGCCAGCTGGGGGGGCCGGTCGGATACGCAGTATTTT.

On this clonotype itself: An end of the junction does not agree with germline; a read error may underlie this. The chain is built from TRBV20-1 and TRBJ1-1; tentative D call: TRBD1 (5 bases). Germline V gene lookup returns CDR1 DFQATT and CDR2 SNEGSKA (reference sequence). This CDR3 region has 13 residues. Written as DNA, the CDR3 is TGCAGTGCGAGAGGGACCGAGGCGCCCGAAGCTTTCTTT. Translated, it gives CSARGTEAPEAFF.

There are a few counts of this clonotype. The chain joins TRBV5-4 to TRBJ2-3, with D tentatively TRBD1 or TRBD2 (6 bases each). Trimming took off 4 bases at V and 9 bases at J, with 21 bases between the two ends. Germline V gives CDR1 SGHNT, CDR2 YYREEE (reference sequence). The CDR3 is 15 amino acids. The CDR3 coding sequence is TGTGCCAGCAGCCGGGTCTCAGAGACTAGGGGGACGCAGTATTTT. This sequence encodes CASSRVSETRGTQYF.

Notes on this clonotype: A much larger clone lies a single base off, so this may be a read error. V and J are TRBV29-1 and TRBJ2-1; 10 bases fit TRBD2. Losses at the gene ends were 5 bases for V and 5 bases for J; bases not matched to a gene: 6. This CDR3 region has 14 residues. Germline V gene sequence: CDR1 SQVTM, CDR2 ANQGSEA. The CDR3 is CSVCFSGRNNEQFF. The CDR3 DNA reads TGCAGCGTTTGTTTTAGCGGGAGGAACAATGAGCAGTTCTTC.

This clonotype was counted a few times. Here the CDR3 DNA reads TGTGCCTGGAGCTCAAAGTCACTCCCCCGGGGCTACACCTTC. Protein: CAWSSKSLPRGYTF. The gene calls are TRBV30 and TRBJ1-2; D unresolved. The CDR3 is made up of 14 amino acids. Germline V gene data show CDR1 as GTSNPN and CDR2 as SVGIG (reference sequence). V shed 3 bases and J shed 8 bases, with 19 bases lying between them. Filled out from reference TRBV30 and TRBJ1-2, the complete variable domain reads SQTIHQWPATLVQPVGSPLSLECTVEGTSNPNLYWYRQAAGRGLQLLFYSVGIGQISSEVPQNLSASRPQDRQFILSSKKLLLSDSGFYLCAWSSKSLPRGYTFGSGTRLTVV.

In its sample, this clonotype was seen many times. The chain links TRBV2 to TRBJ2-5; D not resolved. Germline-derived CDR1 and CDR2 are SNHLY and FYNNEI. The CDR3 is 11 residues long. V was pared by 4 bases and J by 3 bases, with 3 bases between. The CDR3 region is CASSGEETQYF. CDR3 in DNA: TGTGCCAGCAGTGGAGAAGAGACCCAGTACTTC.

This clonotype was counted a few times. The chain links TRBV4-3 to TRBJ2-5, with unresolved D. V gave up 0 bases and J gave up 5 bases, with 10 bases separating them. The CDR3 is 14 amino acids. CDR1 LGHNA and CDR2 YSLEER come from the germline V gene. DNA of the CDR3: TGCGCCAGCAGCCAAGAATATAGGATGGAGACCCAGTACTTC. Translated: CASSQEYRMETQYF.

V gene TRBV6-1 combines with J gene TRBJ1-2; D is perhaps TRBD1 (5 bases). The CDR3 totals 13 residues. The germline CDR1 and CDR2 sequences are MNHNS and SASEGT. Between the trimmed V and J ends, which lost 5 bases and 3 bases, there was a span of 10 bases. The CDR3 DNA is TGTGCCAGCAGTAGGGACGGCTACTATGGCTACACCTTC. This translates into CASSRDGYYGYTF.

This chain links TRBV4-3 with TRBJ2-5, with unresolved D. Germline-derived CDR1 and CDR2 are LGHNA and YSLEER. The CDR3 covers 13 residues. The ends were cut back, 9 bases at V and 5 bases at J, with 16 bases in the middle. The DNA of the CDR3 is TGCGCCAGTGCCGCGAGTGGTTTGGAGACCCAGTACTTC. This codes for CASAASGLETQYF.

V usage is TRBV27 and J usage is TRBJ1-1, with D unclear. This CDR3 spans 13 amino acids. In germline, CDR1 is MNHEY, CDR2 SMNVEV (reference sequence). V was trimmed by 5 bases and J by 1 base, leaving 8 bases between them. CDR3 residues: CASSRSQNTEAFF. The CDR3 nucleotides read TGTGCCAGCAGTCGCTCCCAGAACACTGAAGCTTTCTTT.

This clonotype has only a few counts. The chain joins TRBV4-3 to TRBJ2-1; D could derive from TRBD1 or TRBD2 (6 bases each). Germline CDR1 is LGHNA and CDR2 is YSLEER. V was trimmed by 4 bases and J by 13 bases, leaving 20 bases between them. This CDR3 comprises 14 residues. CDR3 loop: CASSRAKGGGKQFF. CDR3 nucleotides: TGCGCCAGCAGCCGGGCCAAGGGGGGCGGTAAACAGTTCTTC.

The chain uses TRBV28 and TRBJ2-1; the D is unclear. This CDR3 is 13 amino acids long. Trimming pared 8 bases from V and 5 bases from J, leaving 13 bases between. In germline, CDR1 is MDHEN, CDR2 SYDVKM. Written as DNA, the CDR3 is TGTGCCAGCCTACGCCATATGAACAATGAGCAGTTCTTC. This encodes CASLRHMNNEQFF.

This clonotype occurred a few times. V and J are TRBV5-1 and TRBJ2-1; 8 nucleotides match TRBD2. Germline CDR1 SGHRS, CDR2 YFSETQ. Unmatched junction bases numbered 4, after V lost 4 bases and J lost 7 bases. The CDR3 is made up of 13 amino acids. CDR3 sequence (DNA): TGCGCCAGCAGCGTACTAGCGGTAAATGAGCAGTTCTTC. Protein: CASSVLAVNEQFF.

The chain has TRBV6-5 and TRBJ1-3; D remains unclear. The CDR3 has 15 residues. The V end was cut by 0 bases, the J end by 4 bases, with 10 bases between. The V gene's germline CDR1 is MNHEY and CDR2 SVGAGI. The CDR3 loop is CASSYSSAVGNTIYF. In DNA form, the CDR3 reads TGTGCCAGCAGTTACTCGTCGGCAGTAGGAAACACCATATATTTT.

This clonotype was seen a handful of times. The chain recombines TRBV20-1 with TRBJ2-3; D is uncertain. This CDR3 comprises 12 residues. V lost 5 bases to trimming and J lost 5 bases, with 11 bases between them. Germline CDR1 and CDR2: DFQATT and SNEGSKA (reference sequence). CDR3 DNA sequence: TGCAGTGCTTTTAGATCCCAAGATACGCAGTATTTT. Protein: CSAFRSQDTQYF.

This clonotype was observed a handful of times. V usage is TRBV19 and J usage is TRBJ2-7; perhaps TRBD1 as D (5 bases). V was shortened by 2 bases and J by 0 bases, with 14 bases between the two germline ends. The CDR3 spans 16 residues. CDR1 and CDR2 from the germline V gene are LNHDA and SQIVND (reference sequence). The CDR3 loop is CASSISGTGVSYEQYF. DNA for the CDR3: TGTGCCAGTAGTATATCCGGCACAGGAGTCTCCTACGAGCAGTACTTC.

This clonotype came up many times. This CDR3 reads CASSSDTSYEQYF. The CDR3 DNA reads as TGTGCCAGCAGTTCGGACACCTCCTACGAGCAGTACTTC. The rearrangement joins TRBV12-3 or TRBV12-4 to TRBJ2-7; tentative D call: TRBD1 (5 bases). The germline V and J ends were trimmed by 4 bases and 0 bases, with 7 bases remaining between them. The CDR3 has 13 residues.